Listed below are T cell receptor beta chains from one sample, sequenced in a study of CD8+CD57+ T cells in acquired aplastic anemia. TCRdb analysed the reads with MiXCR anew, one entry per CDR3 protein. The sample comprises about 160,000 distinct CDR3 sequences, over 55% of which are singletons, and 40% to 55% rests with the top ten. Sequences were obtained from sorted CD4+, CD8+, or CD8+CD57+ T cells (not recorded which) from PBMCs. The receptors originated from a human donor with aplastic anemia. Each CDR3 is given with its conserved first and last residue. D genes are given only for firm matches. Only part of the rows carry a size: once, few, many, or a class if the clone is expanded.

D gene: .
clone size: .
V gene: TRBV2
J gene: TRBJ1-6
CDR3 DNA: TGTGCCAGCCAGGGGCCAAGAGATAATTCACCCCTCCACTTT
CDR3 protein: CASQGPRDNSPLHF

D gene: TRBD2
clone size: many
V gene: TRBV11-3
J gene: TRBJ2-3
CDR3 DNA: TGTGCCAGCAGCTCGGGGACTAGCGGGCCTAGCACAGATACGCAGTATTTT
CDR3 protein: CASSSGTSGPSTDTQYF

D gene: .
clone size: few
V gene: TRBV20-1
J gene: TRBJ2-7
CDR3 DNA: TGCAGTGCTACCAGGGGGGGCACCTCCGAGCAGTACTTC
CDR3 protein: CSATRGGTSEQYF

D gene: TRBD2
clone size: many
V gene: TRBV10-2
J gene: TRBJ2-1
CDR3 DNA: TGCGCCAGTTCGAGCGGGGAATACAATGAGCAGTTCTTC
CDR3 protein: CASSSGEYNEQFF

D gene: .
clone size: .
V gene: TRBV10-3
J gene: TRBJ2-1
CDR3 DNA: TGTGCCATCCTAACTAGCAGCCAAGACAATGAGCAGTTCTTC
CDR3 protein: CAILTSSQDNEQFF

D gene: .
clone size: once
V gene: TRBV20-1
J gene: TRBJ2-7
CDR3 DNA: TGCAGTGCTAGAGGGTCCGCCTACGAGCAGTACTTC
CDR3 protein: CSARGSAYEQYF

D gene: .
clone size: many
V gene: TRBV6-5
J gene: TRBJ1-4
CDR3 DNA: TGTGCCAGCAAGGGGGGGCAGGGGCAAGAAAAACTGTTTTTT
CDR3 protein: CASKGGQGQEKLFF

D gene: TRBD2
clone size: .
V gene: TRBV19
J gene: TRBJ2-1
CDR3 DNA: TGTGCCAGTAGTTCGGTGGGGCTAGCGGGACACAATGAGCAGTTCTTC
CDR3 protein: CASSSVGLAGHNEQFF

D gene: TRBD1
clone size: .
V gene: TRBV5-1
J gene: TRBJ2-7
CDR3 DNA: TGCGCCAGCAGCTTGTTGGGACAGGGGGCCTACGAGCAGTACTTC
CDR3 protein: CASSLLGQGAYEQYF

D gene: .
clone size: .
V gene: TRBV10-3
J gene: TRBJ2-7
CDR3 DNA: TGTGCCATCAGTGACTCAGGGAGAAGGCACGAGCAGTACTTC
CDR3 protein: CAISDSGRRHEQYF

D gene: .
clone size: .
V gene: TRBV7-2
J gene: TRBJ1-2
CDR3 DNA: TGTGCCAGCAGCCGACGTATGACAGGAAATAGTGGCTACACCTTC
CDR3 protein: CASSRRMTGNSGYTF

D gene: .
clone size: few
V gene: TRBV10-3
J gene: TRBJ2-1
CDR3 DNA: TGTGCCATCAGTGATCGGGACAATGAGCAGTTCTTC
CDR3 protein: CAISDRDNEQFF

D gene: .
clone size: .
V gene: TRBV7-9
J gene: TRBJ2-2
CDR3 DNA: TGTGCCAGCAGCTTGGCCTCCTTAGACACCGGGGAGCTGTTTTTT
CDR3 protein: CASSLASLDTGELFF

D gene: .
clone size: .
V gene: TRBV11-2
J gene: TRBJ1-6
CDR3 DNA: TGTGCCAGCAGCTCCGTGATCCCGGGTCCCCTCCACTTT
CDR3 protein: CASSSVIPGPLHF

D gene: TRBD1
clone size: .
V gene: TRBV12-5
J gene: TRBJ1-3
CDR3 DNA: TGTGCTAGTGCCTCGACAGGGGGTCTCTCTGGAAACACCATATATTTT
CDR3 protein: CASASTGGLSGNTIYF

D gene: TRBD2
clone size: .
V gene: TRBV11-1
J gene: TRBJ2-1
CDR3 DNA: TGTGCCAGCAGCTTGAAGCGGGGTGGTGAGCAGTTCTTC
CDR3 protein: CASSLKRGGEQFF

D gene: TRBD2
clone size: once
V gene: TRBV20-1
J gene: TRBJ2-5
CDR3 DNA: TGCAGTGCTAGAGTGGGAACTAGCGGACAAGAGACCCAGTACTTC
CDR3 protein: CSARVGTSGQETQYF

D gene: TRBD1
clone size: .
V gene: TRBV7-2
J gene: TRBJ1-5
CDR3 DNA: TGTGCCAGCAGCTCACGACAGGGAGGTCAGCCCCAGCATTTT
CDR3 protein: CASSSRQGGQPQHF

D gene: .
clone size: .
V gene: TRBV10-1
J gene: TRBJ1-1
CDR3 DNA: TGCGCCAGCAGTGACCCGTTGAGCACTGAAGCTTTCTTT
CDR3 protein: CASSDPLSTEAFF

D gene: TRBD2
clone size: .
V gene: TRBV9
J gene: TRBJ2-3
CDR3 DNA: TGTGCCAGCAGCGCTAGCGGGAGGGGGGCAGATACGCAGTATTTT
CDR3 protein: CASSASGRGADTQYF

D gene: .
clone size: .
V gene: TRBV7-9
J gene: TRBJ2-6
CDR3 DNA: TGTGCCAGCAGCTTCAAGCCGACGGGGGCCAACGTCCTGACTTTC
CDR3 protein: CASSFKPTGANVLTF

D gene: TRBD1
clone size: .
V gene: TRBV7-8
J gene: TRBJ1-6
CDR3 DNA: TGTGCCAGCAGCTTAAGGGTGTTGGGGACAGGGTGGGGTTCACCCCTCCACTTT
CDR3 protein: CASSLRVLGTGWGSPLHF

D gene: TRBD1
clone size: .
V gene: TRBV27
J gene: TRBJ1-5
CDR3 DNA: TGTGCCAGCAGTTTATACAGGGGAGATCAGCCCCAGCATTTT
CDR3 protein: CASSLYRGDQPQHF

D gene: TRBD1
clone size: .
V gene: TRBV7-7
J gene: TRBJ2-7
CDR3 DNA: TGTGCTAGCAGTGGACAGGGGGGAGAGCAGTACTTC
CDR3 protein: CASSGQGGEQYF

D gene: .
clone size: many
V gene: TRBV7-9
J gene: TRBJ2-7
CDR3 DNA: TGTGCCAGCAGCTTACCCGAAAAGCAGTACTTC
CDR3 protein: CASSLPEKQYF

D gene: TRBD2
clone size: few
V gene: TRBV15
J gene: TRBJ2-7
CDR3 DNA: TGTGCCACCAGCACCTCTGAGGGGCTAGCGGGAGTGGTAACCTACGAGCAGTACTTC
CDR3 protein: CATSTSEGLAGVVTYEQYF

D gene: .
clone size: .
V gene: TRBV10-3
J gene: TRBJ2-5
CDR3 DNA: TGTGCCATCAGTGGCACTACGGAGACCCAGTACTTC
CDR3 protein: CAISGTTETQYF

D gene: .
clone size: .
V gene: TRBV10-1
J gene: TRBJ1-1
CDR3 DNA: TGCGCCAGCAGTGATCAGGATAACACTGAAGCTTTCTTT
CDR3 protein: CASSDQDNTEAFF

D gene: TRBD1
clone size: .
V gene: TRBV7-3
J gene: TRBJ2-7
CDR3 DNA: TGTGCCAGCAGCGTTACAGGGGGCGGCGAGCAGTACTTC
CDR3 protein: CASSVTGGGEQYF